This T cell receptor beta chain stems from a study of blood T cell repertoires in COVID-19. This clone was observed a single time. Data came from immunoSEQ multiplex PCR; TCRdb stores just in-frame clones and leaves some out. Among roughly 330,000 clones, approximately 88% were seen once, and the ten largest hold more than 3%. The source of this sequence is a woman aged 45-65 years with active or convalescent COVID-19. Sequencing was done on a sample of peripheral blood.

CDR3 protein: CSVEDLRGVQETQYF. In nucleotides, the CDR3 is TGCAGCGTTGAAGATCTTCGGGGGGTCCAAGAGACCCAGTACTTC. The chain has TRBV29-1 and TRBJ2-5; TRBD2 aligns across 7 bases. Germline-derived CDR1 and CDR2 are SQVTM and ANQGSEA. This CDR3 comprises 15 residues. J lost 1 base, V lost 0 bases, and 5 bases had no gene match. Using reference TRBV29-1 and TRBJ2-5 for the parts outside the CDR3, the full variable domain is SAVISQKPSRDICQRGTSLTIQCQVDSQVTMMFWYRQQPGQSLTLIATANQGSEATYESGFVIDKFPISRPNLTFSTLTVSNMSPEDSSIYLCSVEDLRGVQETQYFGPGTRLLVL.